The 23 T cell receptor beta chains listed next were all sequenced from one sample in a study of CD8 T cells in ankylosing spondylitis. Study-level findings and limits: Apparently characteristic of ankylosing spondylitis blood was a TCR beta motif (roughly 8 highly homologous variants).

These receptors' antigens are unknown. TCRdb called the 5' RACE reads again in MiXCR, with one record for every CDR3 protein. The sample records roughly 670,000 distinct CDR3 sequences, 15% to 20% being singletons. Sequenced input: blood, either unsorted or a sorted T cell fraction (not recorded which). These receptors were taken from a male donor with ankylosing spondylitis.

In this sample, this clonotype turned up a few times. The chain links TRBV7-9 to TRBJ1-4; the match to TRBD1 covers 7 bases. Losses at the gene ends were 4 bases for V and 5 bases for J; bases not matched to a gene: 10. Germline V CDR1 and CDR2: SEHNR, FQNEAQ (reference sequence). There are 16 residues in the CDR3. CDR3 amino acids: CASSSHLTGINEKLFF. The CDR3 coding sequence is TGTGCCAGCAGCTCCCACCTGACAGGGATCAATGAAAAACTGTTTTTT.

This clonotype has more than one count but fewer than ten. DNA for the CDR3: TGTGCCAGCAGTTATTGGGTTGGGCAGGGGCGACGTCTGGGCTACACCTTC. This sequence encodes CASSYWVGQGRRLGYTF. V and J are TRBV6-5 and TRBJ1-2, with a tentative D call TRBD1 (6 bases). The V end lost 3 bases, the J end lost 8 bases, and 25 bases lay between the germline ends. The CDR3 runs to 17 residues. Germline CDR1 reads MNHEY; CDR2 reads SVGAGI.

This clonotype turned up a few times. The V call is TRBV12-3 or TRBV12-4, the J call TRBJ1-5, with 10 bases that match TRBD1. V shed 3 bases and J 3 bases; nucleotides not matched to a gene: 5. The CDR3 has 16 amino acids. CDR3 DNA sequence: TGTGCCAGCAGTTTCTCCGGGACAGGGGTCAATCAGCCCCAGCATTTT. Translated: CASSFSGTGVNQPQHF.

The gene calls are TRBV6-1 and TRBJ2-3; D is possibly TRBD1 or TRBD2 (6 bases each). The CDR3 extends over 14 amino acids. Trimming pared 6 bases from V and 2 bases from J, leaving 12 bases between. From germline, CDR1 is MNHNS and CDR2 SASEGT. The CDR3 coding sequence is TGTGCCAGCAGGCAAGGGGGGTCCACAGATACGCAGTATTTT. Its translation is CASRQGGSTDTQYF.

The chain links TRBV18 to TRBJ2-1, with D possibly TRBD2 on 5 matching bases. Germline V lookup: CDR1 KGHSH, CDR2 LQKENI. The CDR3 runs 15 residues. Between the trimmed V and J ends, which lost 1 base and 4 bases, there was a span of 11 bases. The CDR3, as DNA: TGTGCCAGCTCACCACTGGCTAGCACATACAATGAGCAGTTCTTC. Translation gives CASSPLASTYNEQFF.

This rearrangement joins TRBV4-1 to TRBJ1-2; D remains unclear. The CDR3 covers 17 residues. Germline loops: CDR1 MGHRA, CDR2 YSYEKL. V shed 2 bases and J shed 2 bases, with 18 bases lying between them. The CDR3 DNA is TGCGCCAGCAGCCAACCCGCTAGCGGTCAGGCGAACTATGGCTACACCTTC. Its protein is CASSQPASGQANYGYTF.

This clonotype was observed a handful of times. The chain has TRBV12-3 or TRBV12-4 and TRBJ2-3; D remains unclear. V lost 6 bases to trimming and J lost 11 bases, with 15 bases between them. This CDR3 is 12 amino acids long. The CDR3 region is CASRQTPWGQYF. The CDR3 bases are TGTGCCAGCAGACAGACCCCCTGGGGGCAGTATTTT.

This clonotype turned up a few times. The V gene is TRBV2, the J gene TRBJ1-6; 7 nucleotides match TRBD1. V lost 8 bases to trimming and J lost 7 bases; unmatched junction nucleotides: 11. The CDR3 has 15 amino acids. Germline CDR1 SNHLY, CDR2 FYNNEI. The CDR3 DNA reads TGTGCCAGCCAAACTACAGGGGCGAGGAATTCACCCCTCCACTTT. Protein: CASQTTGARNSPLHF.

In its sample, this clonotype was seen many times. The J gene is TRBJ2-1, the V gene TRBV5-5, with 8 positions matching TRBD2. This CDR3 is built from 14 residues. The ends lost 2 bases at V and 6 bases at J; junction bases unmatched: 4. Germline V gene data show CDR1 as SGHKS and CDR2 as YYEKEE (reference sequence). The CDR3 sequence is CASSLGTRPNEQFF. In DNA form, the CDR3 reads TGTGCCAGCAGCTTAGGGACTAGACCCAATGAGCAGTTCTTC.

The CDR3 region has the DNA TGTGCCAGCCACAGGTCGGGCGGGGCCTACAATGAGCAGTTCTTC. It encodes CASHRSGGAYNEQFF. The chain has TRBV28 and TRBJ2-1, with a weak D call TRBD2 (6 bases). This CDR3 region has 15 residues. CDR1 MDHEN and CDR2 SYDVKM come from the germline V gene. V was trimmed by 8 bases and J by 2 bases, leaving 16 bases between them.

The chain joins TRBV27 to TRBJ1-1; 9 bases align to TRBD1. The CDR3 has 15 residues. CDR1 and CDR2 (germline): MNHEY, SMNVEV (reference sequence). V shed 6 bases, J shed 1 base, and the junction held 6 bases outside the gene matches. The CDR3 nucleotides read TGTGCCAGCAGCTGGACAGGGGACACGAACACTGAAGCTTTCTTT. Translation: CASSWTGDTNTEAFF.

The chain combines TRBV3-1 with TRBJ2-5; 7 bases are a match to TRBD2. CDR1 and CDR2 (germline): LGHDT, YNNKEL (reference sequence). V was clipped by 4 bases and J by 6 bases; unmatched bases: 5. The CDR3 loop spans 13 amino acids. CDR3 in DNA: TGTGCCAGCAGCCCGAGCGGGACGCAGACCCAGTACTTC. This codes for CASSPSGTQTQYF.

This chain connects TRBV7-2 to TRBJ1-2, with 7 bases lining up with TRBD1. V trimming: 4 bases; J trimming: 8 bases; junction bases outside the gene matches: 4. This CDR3 spans 12 amino acids. Germline V gene sequence: CDR1 SGHTA, CDR2 FQGNSA. CDR3 amino acids: CASSYRGYGYTF. CDR3 nucleotides: TGTGCCAGCAGCTACAGGGGATACGGCTACACCTTC.

The chain uses TRBV2 and TRBJ2-2, with 14 bases identical to TRBD2. Unmatched junction bases numbered 1, after V lost 6 bases and J lost 4 bases. Germline CDR1 and CDR2: SNHLY and FYNNEI. The CDR3 is 15 amino acids. The CDR3 bases are TGTGCCAGCAGAGGACTAGCGGGGGGCACCGGGGAGCTGTTTTTT. Protein sequence: CASRGLAGGTGELFF.

The CDR3 DNA reads as TGTGCCACCAGCAGAGATAGTACCAGAGGGTCCTACAATGAGCAGTTCTTC. It codes for CATSRDSTRGSYNEQFF. The chain is built from TRBV15 and TRBJ2-1, with a tentative D call TRBD2 (5 bases). Per the germline V gene, CDR1 is LNHNV and CDR2 is YYDKDF (reference sequence). Between the trimmed V and J ends, which lost 0 bases and 1 base, there was a span of 13 bases. This CDR3 has 17 amino acids.

In this sample, this clonotype turned up a few times. The chain employs TRBV5-1 and TRBJ2-3, with D tentatively TRBD1 (6 bases). The CDR3 length is 14 residues. V lost 3 bases, J lost 0 bases, and 8 bases lay in between. Germline CDR1 reads SGHRS; CDR2 reads YFSETQ. CDR3 sequence reads: CASSSGDSTDTQYF. CDR3 DNA sequence: TGCGCCAGCAGCTCAGGGGATAGCACAGATACGCAGTATTTT.

Only a few counts were recorded for this clonotype. The chain combines TRBV6-5 with TRBJ2-1; tentatively, D is TRBD2 (5 bases). The CDR3 has 13 residues. The germline gives CDR1 MNHEY, CDR2 SVGAGI. The ends were cut back, 0 bases at V and 9 bases at J, with 9 bases in the middle. The CDR3 coding sequence is TGTGCCAGCAGTTACTCGGGGAGCCTTGAGCAGTTCTTC. As protein: CASSYSGSLEQFF.

This clonotype appeared a few times. The CDR3 nucleotides read TGCAGCGTCTCAAACGGGATCTACGAGCAGTACTTC. Encoded protein: CSVSNGIYEQYF. The chain is built from TRBV29-1 and TRBJ2-7; a possible D gene is TRBD2 (5 bases). Trimming pared 6 bases from V and 3 bases from J, leaving 12 bases between. The CDR3 contains 12 residues. The germline V gene encodes CDR1 SQVTM and CDR2 ANQGSEA.

This clonotype has just a few counts. This chain connects TRBV5-6 to TRBJ2-7; 8 bases are shared with TRBD2. Per the germline V gene, CDR1 is SGHDT and CDR2 is YYEEEE. With V trimmed by 3 bases and J by 4 bases, 9 bases remained unmatched. The CDR3 is 15 residues long. This CDR3 reads CASSSEGLARYEQYF. CDR3 sequence (DNA): TGTGCCAGCAGCTCAGAAGGACTAGCAAGGTACGAGCAGTACTTC.

The V call is TRBV15, the J call TRBJ1-1, with a possible D match to TRBD1 (5 bases). Between the trimmed V and J ends, which lost 0 bases and 5 bases, there was a span of 16 bases. In germline, CDR1 is LNHNV, CDR2 YYDKDF (reference sequence). This CDR3 has 16 residues. CDR3 region: CATSRDKSVKGTEAFF. The CDR3 nucleotides read TGTGCCACCAGCAGAGATAAAAGTGTTAAGGGGACTGAAGCTTTCTTT.

The V gene is TRBV5-8, the J gene TRBJ1-2, with TRBD1 as a possible D gene (5 bases). Germline loops: CDR1 SGHTS, CDR2 YDEGEE. V was cut by 0 bases and J by 4 bases, with 10 bases left in between. The CDR3 totals 14 residues. The DNA of the CDR3 is TGTGCCAGCAGCTTGGAGACGACAGCCTATGGCTACACCTTC. The encoded protein is CASSLETTAYGYTF.

The chain uses TRBV30 and TRBJ2-7; 9 bases are a match to TRBD1. J was trimmed by 4 bases and V by 2 bases; bases with no gene match: 21. This CDR3 has 19 amino acids. CDR1 and CDR2 from the germline V gene are GTSNPN and SVGIG (reference sequence). The DNA for the CDR3 is TGTGCCTGGAGTTCGTGGGGACTCCGCCGGGACAGGGAAGGGTACGAGCAGTACTTC. Amino acids: CAWSSWGLRRDREGYEQYF.

This clonotype showed up just a few times. This sequence joins TRBV10-2 and TRBJ1-3; D gene ambiguous. The CDR3 has 15 residues. Trimming removed 6 bases at V and 1 base at J, with 13 bases between. CDR1 is WSHSY and CDR2 is SAAADI in the germline V gene. For the CDR3, the DNA is TGCGCCAGCAGGGACCCCTCCCCGTCTGGAAACACCATATATTTT. Encoded protein: CASRDPSPSGNTIYF.